This is a list of T cell receptor beta chains from one sample in a study of tumor-infiltrating T cells and Merkel cell polyomavirus. The data were produced by immunoSEQ multiplex PCR, yet TCRdb's version contains in-frame clones alone and is incomplete. The sample has over 20,000 clones; about 90% are singletons. The material sequenced was lymph node tissue. All receptors come from a man aged 45-65 years with Merkel cell carcinoma. Both conserved end residues are part of each CDR3. A D gene is named only where the DNA matches it firmly. Where a row states a size, it is once, few, many or the class of an expanded clone; other rows omit it.

abundance	v_gene	d_gene	j_gene	CDR3nt	CDR3aa
NA	TRBV4-3	NA	TRBJ1-4	TGCGCCAGCAGCCAAGATCGGGCGGGGGAGAATGAAAAACTGTTTTTT	CASSQDRAGENEKLFF
NA	TRBV6-1	NA	TRBJ1-1	TGTGCCAGCAGTGAGAGGCAGGGGATGGCCATAGGGATAGCTTTCTTT	CASSERQGMAIGIAFF
NA	TRBV5-1	TRBD1	TRBJ2-2	TGCGCCAGCAGCCCGGGACAGACGAACACCGGGGAGCTGTTTTTT	CASSPGQTNTGELFF
NA	TRBV21-1	NA	TRBJ1-5	TGTGCCAGTATGCGGGCGTATAGCAATCAGCCCCAGCATTTT	CASMRAYSNQPQHF
NA	TRBV2	NA	TRBJ1-5	TGTGCCAGCATTAGGGCGGAGGGGCAGCCCCAGCATTTT	CASIRAEGQPQHF
few	TRBV25-1	NA	TRBJ2-2	TGTGCCAGCGAGAGAGGGGATGGGGGGTTCGCCGGGGAGCTGTTTTTT	CASERGDGGFAGELFF
few	TRBV29-1	NA	TRBJ1-2	TGCAGCGTTGACACTAACTATGGCTACACCTTC	CSVDTNYGYTF
NA	TRBV7-2	TRBD1	TRBJ1-2	TGTGCCAGCAGCTCCCGAGTTTTTGGGCAGGGGGACGATGGCTACACCTTC	CASSSRVFGQGDDGYTF
NA	TRBV7-6	TRBD1	TRBJ1-2	TGTGCCAGCAGCGAAGGGACAGGGGATTTATATGGCTACACCTTC	CASSEGTGDLYGYTF
NA	TRBV11-2	TRBD2	TRBJ2-3	TGTGCCAGCAGCCGCCCTGTGGCGGGGGGGATAGATACGCAGTATTTT	CASSRPVAGGIDTQYF
NA	TRBV29-1	NA	TRBJ2-1	TGCAGCGTTGCCAGGGGACCCTCCTACAATGAGCAGTTCTTC	CSVARGPSYNEQFF
NA	TRBV15	NA	TRBJ1-5	TGTGCCACCAGCAGAGGGGGGGGCTATAGCAATCAGCCCCAGCATTTT	CATSRGGGYSNQPQHF
NA	TRBV28	NA	TRBJ2-5	TGTGCCAGCAGTTTAGGCGGGGCCCCCAACGACCAGTACTTC	CASSLGGAPNDQYF
NA	TRBV30	TRBD1	TRBJ1-2	TGTGCCTGGAACCCAGGACAGGGGGCTTATGGCTACACCTTC	CAWNPGQGAYGYTF
NA	TRBV7-2	TRBD1	TRBJ1-1	TGTGCCAGCAGCACTCGACAGGGTACGGCGACTGAAGCTTTCTTT	CASSTRQGTATEAFF
few	TRBV18	NA	TRBJ2-2	TGTGCCAGCTCACCACCCGGTAGAGGGACCGGGGAGCTGTTTTTT	CASSPPGRGTGELFF
once	TRBV5-4	TRBD1	TRBJ2-7	TGTGCCAGCAGCCCGGGACAGGGCCCGAGATACGAGCAGTACTTC	CASSPGQGPRYEQYF
NA	TRBV27	TRBD1	TRBJ2-7	TGTGCCAGCAGTCAATTGGGACAGGGGCATCGGGAGCAGTACTTC	CASSQLGQGHREQYF
NA	TRBV2	TRBD1	TRBJ1-3	TGTGCCAGTTATAATCCCGGGACAGCCGGAAACACCATATATTTT	CASYNPGTAGNTIYF
once	TRBV18	TRBD1	TRBJ2-1	TGTGCCAGCTCACCAGGACAGGAGAACAATGAGCAGTTCTTC	CASSPGQENNEQFF
NA	TRBV29-1	NA	TRBJ1-2	TGCAGCGTTGAAACGGGGGACGGCTATGGCTACACCTTC	CSVETGDGYGYTF
NA	TRBV5-4	TRBD2	TRBJ2-5	TGTGCCAGCAGCTTTCTAGCGGGAGGAGGGGAGACCCAGTACTTC	CASSFLAGGGETQYF
few	TRBV5-1	TRBD2	TRBJ2-5	TGCGCCAGCAGCTTGACGGGGGCGGGGGGGTCAGGGGAGACCCAGTACTTC	CASSLTGAGGSGETQYF
NA	TRBV11-1	NA	TRBJ2-2	TGTGCCAGCAGCTTTCTAGCGAGCTCCACCGGGGAGCTGTTTTTT	CASSFLASSTGELFF
NA	TRBV7-8	TRBD2	TRBJ2-2	TGTGCCAGCAGCCATTTACGGGAGGGGTTCACCGGGGAGCTGTTTTTT	CASSHLREGFTGELFF
NA	TRBV27	TRBD1	TRBJ1-2	TGTGCCAGCAGCTCCAGGACAGGGAACTATGGCTACACCTTC	CASSSRTGNYGYTF
NA	TRBV7-9	TRBD2	TRBJ2-1	TGTGCCAGCATCGAACGGGGGGGAGGGGGTTTCGATGAGCAGTTCTTC	CASIERGGGGFDEQFF
NA	TRBV2	NA	TRBJ2-1	TGTGCCAGCAGCGCCTCCCCCCCGAGCTCCTACAATGAGCAGTTCTTC	CASSASPPSSYNEQFF
NA	TRBV2	TRBD2	TRBJ2-1	TGTGCCAGCAGCGTGGGACTAGCGGGAGTTGATAATGAGCAGTTCTTC	CASSVGLAGVDNEQFF
NA	TRBV10-3	NA	TRBJ1-2	TGTGCCATCAGTGCTAGGACAGATTCCAACTATGGCTACACCTTC	CAISARTDSNYGYTF
NA	TRBV4-1	NA	TRBJ2-5	TGCGCCAGCAGCCTCGGGACACAGAATCGTGGGACCCAGTACTTC	CASSLGTQNRGTQYF
once	TRBV2	TRBD2	TRBJ2-7	TGTGCCAGCAGTGTTCTCCGCGGGAGCCCCGAGCAGTACTTC	CASSVLRGSPEQYF
NA	TRBV9	TRBD1	TRBJ2-3	TGTGCCAGCAGCCGGGACAGCGTACCTCGCCCAACAGATACGCAGTATTTT	CASSRDSVPRPTDTQYF